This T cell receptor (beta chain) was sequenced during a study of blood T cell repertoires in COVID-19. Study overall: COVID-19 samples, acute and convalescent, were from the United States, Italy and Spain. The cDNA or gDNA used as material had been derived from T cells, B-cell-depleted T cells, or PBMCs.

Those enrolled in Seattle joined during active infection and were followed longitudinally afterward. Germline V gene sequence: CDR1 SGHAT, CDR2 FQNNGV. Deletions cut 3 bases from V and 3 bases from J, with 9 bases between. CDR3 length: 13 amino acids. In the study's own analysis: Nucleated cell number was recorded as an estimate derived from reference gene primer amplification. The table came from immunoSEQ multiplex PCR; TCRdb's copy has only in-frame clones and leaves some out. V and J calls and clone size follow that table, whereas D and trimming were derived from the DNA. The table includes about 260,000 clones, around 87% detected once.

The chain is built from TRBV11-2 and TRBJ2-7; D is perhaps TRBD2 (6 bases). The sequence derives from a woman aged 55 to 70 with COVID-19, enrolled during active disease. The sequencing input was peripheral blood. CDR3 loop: CASSLGLGYEQYF. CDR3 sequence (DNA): TGTGCCAGCAGCTTGGGACTTGGCTACGAGCAGTACTTC.